This T cell receptor beta chain was identified in a study of cytomegalovirus exposure and HLA in healthy donors. Study conclusions and caveats: A link between a missense DCLRE1C variant and TCR beta V- and J-gene trimming emerged from a later analysis. The likely explanation for a cluster of highly shared sequence variants was sequencing artifact. Several of the most significant clusters were apparently associated with common viral pathogens in a later analysis. The later analysis indicated that the majority of CMV-associated TCR beta chains appeared HLA-restricted.

As concerns this clone: Its cognate antigen is unknown.

Germline assignment: CDR1 SGHTA and CDR2 FQGTGA. The CDR3 spans 16 residues. V lost 4 bases to trimming and J lost 1 base, with 15 bases between them. The PCR used 60 Vbeta and 13 Jbeta primers. TCRdb keeps only in-frame clones here, not all; method: immunoSEQ multiplex PCR. The sample records a few hundred thousand clones, about 80% being singletons. The sequencing sample was made of PBMCs. The TCR originated in a girl aged 2 to 9 in good health and CMV-seronegative. The gene calls are TRBV7-3 and TRBJ2-3; possibly TRBD2 for D (5 bases). CDR3 bases: TGTGCCAGCAGCTATCGACTCCCGCGGGGCACAGATACGCAGTATTTT. This sequence encodes CASSYRLPRGTDTQYF.